These 20 T cell receptor beta chains were sequenced from one sample in a study of T cells after yellow fever vaccination. From the 5' RACE reads, TCRdb called clonotypes with MiXCR, one entry per CDR3 protein. Of around 530,000 distinct CDR3 sequences listed, roughly a sixth are singletons. The sequencing used PBMCs, collected 5 to 6 days after the first yellow fever vaccination. These receptors were collected from a man younger than 35 who received the YFV17D yellow fever vaccine.

This clonotype was picked up a small number of times. The chain uses TRBV5-5 and TRBJ1-3; D ambiguous. The CDR3 spans 14 residues. V was cut by 4 bases and J by 3 bases, with 11 bases left in between. Germline CDR1 SGHKS, CDR2 YYEKEE (reference sequence). The CDR3 sequence: CASSLTAFGNTIYF. CDR3 bases: TGTGCCAGCAGCCTGACCGCCTTTGGAAACACCATATATTTT. Using reference TRBV5-5 and TRBJ1-3 for the parts outside the CDR3, the full variable domain is DAGVTQSPTHLIKTRGQQVTLRCSPISGHKSVSWYQQVLGQGPQFIFQYYEKEERGRGNFPDRFSARQFPNYSSELNVNALLLGDSALYLCASSLTAFGNTIYFGEGSWLTVV.

Only a few counts were recorded for this clonotype. This chain connects TRBV6-2 or TRBV6-3 to TRBJ2-2; D gene unclear. The V end was cut by 2 bases, the J end by 5 bases, with 6 bases between. The CDR3 contains 13 residues. Germline V gives CDR1 MNHEY, CDR2 SVGEGT. CDR3 in DNA: TGTGCCAGCAGTTACCCAGAAACCGGGGAGCTGTTTTTT. Translating gives CASSYPETGELFF.

The gene calls are TRBV5-1 and TRBJ2-3; 10 bases are shared with TRBD2. Germline loops: CDR1 SGHRS, CDR2 YFSETQ. V lost 0 bases to trimming and J lost 2 bases; unmatched junction nucleotides: 9. The CDR3 has 18 residues. The CDR3 region has the DNA TGCGCCAGCAGCTTGGGAGGTGTAGCGGGGGGCCTCACAGATACGCAGTATTTT. This codes for CASSLGGVAGGLTDTQYF.

The rearrangement joins TRBV25-1 to TRBJ2-3; D unclear. CDR1 is MGHDK, CDR2 SYGVNS, per germline. The CDR3 spans 14 residues. Trimming left V 3 bases short and J 6 bases short, with 13 bases between. The CDR3 is CASSDRPSVDTQYF. CDR3 sequence (DNA): TGTGCCAGCAGTGATCGGCCGTCAGTGGATACGCAGTATTTT.

This clonotype was detected only a few times. This chain links TRBV7-2 with TRBJ1-1; perhaps TRBD1 as D (6 bases). This CDR3 spans 14 amino acids. V lost 1 base to trimming and J lost 7 bases, with 13 bases between them. The germline gives CDR1 SGHTA, CDR2 FQGNSA. Written as DNA, the CDR3 is TGTGCCAGCAGCTTAGACAGGGAGATTCTTGAAGCTTTCTTT. Translated, it gives CASSLDREILEAFF.

The rearrangement joins TRBV27 to TRBJ1-2; D ambiguous. The CDR3 runs to 13 residues. Germline CDR1 MNHEY, CDR2 SMNVEV (reference sequence). V was cut by 2 bases and J by 4 bases, with 8 bases left in between. CDR3 loop: CASSLSIGYGYTF. In DNA, the CDR3 is TGTGCCAGCAGTTTAAGTATCGGCTATGGCTACACCTTC.

This clonotype came up many times. V and J are TRBV7-2 and TRBJ1-2; a possible D gene is TRBD1 (5 bases). CDR1 is SGHTA, CDR2 FQGNSA, per germline. With 1 base removed from V and 3 bases from J, the gap between germline ends came to 9 bases. The CDR3 covers 14 residues. The CDR3 is CASSLVGGDYGYTF. CDR3 sequence (DNA): TGTGCCAGCAGCTTAGTCGGGGGAGACTATGGCTACACCTTC.

The chain joins TRBV6-1 to TRBJ2-7; D is possibly TRBD1 or TRBD2 (5 bases each). Germline-derived CDR1 and CDR2 are MNHNS and SASEGT. The CDR3 runs 13 residues. V shed 9 bases and J shed 2 bases, with 14 bases lying between them. The CDR3: CARRYEGTYEQYV. The CDR3 DNA is TGTGCCAGGCGGTACGAGGGGACCTACGAGCAGTACGTC.

This clonotype was seen only a few times. The V and J genes are TRBV5-1 and TRBJ1-2, with a weak D call TRBD1 (5 bases). The CDR3 has 14 residues. Trimming stripped 4 bases from V and 0 bases from J, with 10 bases between. Germline values: CDR1 SGHRS, CDR2 YFSETQ. CDR3 residues: CASSQTGPNYGYTF. The CDR3 coding sequence is TGCGCCAGCAGCCAGACGGGGCCTAACTATGGCTACACCTTC.

CDR3: CASSPQGGGGDTQYF. CDR3 coding DNA: TGTGCCAGCAGCCCCCAGGGCGGGGGGGGAGATACGCAGTATTTT. The chain combines TRBV11-2 with TRBJ2-3, with 9 bases aligning to TRBD2. From germline, CDR1 is SGHAT and CDR2 FQNNGV. The CDR3 runs to 15 residues. After removal of 5 bases from V and 5 bases from J, the junction contained 8 bases not matched to a gene.

This clonotype was found a few times. The DNA for the CDR3 is TGCGCCAGCAGCCAAATTCCTAGCGGGGGATTCTCCCAAGAGACCCAGTACTTC. Translated: CASSQIPSGGFSQETQYF. The V call is TRBV4-1, the J call TRBJ2-5, with 10 bases that match TRBD2. The CDR3 contains 18 residues. CDR1 and CDR2 from the germline V gene are MGHRA and YSYEKL. Unmatched junction bases numbered 10, after V lost 2 bases and J lost 1 base.

This chain connects TRBV7-6 to TRBJ1-6; TRBD1 is a possible D gene (6 bases). Deletions cut 1 base from V and 15 bases from J, with 10 bases between. The germline V gene encodes CDR1 SGHVS and CDR2 FNYEAQ. The CDR3 totals 12 residues. CDR3 amino acids: CASSLDGGHLHF. CDR3 nucleotide sequence: TGTGCCAGCAGCTTAGATGGGGGGCACCTCCACTTT. Combining the CDR3 with reference TRBV7-6 and TRBJ1-6 gives the whole variable domain GAGVSQSPRYKVTKRGQDVALRCDPISGHVSLYWYRQALGQGPEFLTYFNYEAQQDKSGLPNDRFSAERPEGSISTLTIQRTEQRDSAMYRCASSLDGGHLHFGNGTRLTVT.

The V and J genes are TRBV12-3 or TRBV12-4 and TRBJ2-4; the D is unclear. The germline V and J ends were trimmed by 3 bases and 0 bases, with 12 bases remaining between them. The CDR3 sequence is 16 residues long. The CDR3 loop is CASSFGPALAKNIQYF. The CDR3 DNA follows: TGTGCCAGCAGTTTCGGGCCAGCACTAGCCAAAAACATTCAGTACTTC.

The rearrangement links TRBV7-2 to TRBJ1-5; no definite D call. Trimming cost V 6 bases and J 4 bases, with 19 bases left between them. In germline, CDR1 is SGHTA, CDR2 FQGNSA. The CDR3 contains 16 residues. CDR3 protein: CASSTRGGLWNQPQHF. The CDR3 DNA is TGTGCCAGCAGTACAAGAGGAGGGTTATGGAATCAGCCCCAGCATTTT. Together with reference TRBV7-2 and TRBJ1-5, the CDR3 gives the full variable domain: GAGVSQSPSNKVTEKGKDVELRCDPISGHTALYWYRQSLGQGLEFLIYFQGNSAPDKSGLPSDRFSAERTGGSVSTLTIQRTQQEDSAVYLCASSTRGGLWNQPQHFGDGTRLSIL.

This clonotype was counted only a few times. The V and J genes are TRBV6-2 or TRBV6-3 and TRBJ1-2; TRBD1 might be the D (5 bases). Per the germline V gene, CDR1 is MNHEY and CDR2 is SVGEGT. The CDR3 is made up of 13 amino acids. Trimming stripped 5 bases from V and 4 bases from J, with 11 bases between. DNA of the CDR3: TGTGCCAGCAGTCGCGGGACCCTCTATGGCTACACCTTC. Its protein product is CASSRGTLYGYTF.

The rearrangement uses TRBV19 and TRBJ1-1; 9 positions agree with TRBD1. J lost 2 bases, V lost 5 bases, and 6 bases had no gene match. The CDR3 runs to 15 residues. Germline CDR1 is LNHDA and CDR2 is SQIVND (reference sequence). CDR3 sequence: CASSASDRGNTEAFF. The CDR3 DNA reads TGTGCCAGTAGTGCCTCGGACAGGGGCAACACTGAAGCTTTCTTT.

The chain links TRBV30 to TRBJ2-7; D is uncertain. The V end lost 4 bases, the J end lost 2 bases, and 15 bases lay between the germline ends. CDR1 and CDR2 from the germline V gene are GTSNPN and SVGIG (reference sequence). The CDR3 is made up of 14 amino acids. The CDR3 spells CAWNDGIATYEQYF. Written as DNA, the CDR3 is TGTGCCTGGAATGACGGAATAGCAACCTACGAGCAGTACTTC. Full variable domain (outside the CDR3, taken from reference TRBV30 and TRBJ2-7): SQTIHQWPATLVQPVGSPLSLECTVEGTSNPNLYWYRQAAGRGLQLLFYSVGIGQISSEVPQNLSASRPQDRQFILSSKKLLLSDSGFYLCAWNDGIATYEQYFGPGTRLTVT.

This clonotype showed up many times. The chain employs TRBV5-1 and TRBJ2-2; 7 bases match TRBD2. J was trimmed by 6 bases and V by 2 bases; bases with no gene match: 4. The CDR3 is 14 residues long. Germline assignment: CDR1 SGHRS and CDR2 YFSETQ. The CDR3: CASSLSGRPGELFF. DNA for the CDR3: TGCGCCAGCAGCTTATCCGGGAGGCCCGGGGAGCTGTTTTTT.

The chain recombines TRBV4-1 with TRBJ2-3; D perhaps matches TRBD1 (6 bases). V was cut by 0 bases and J by 3 bases, with 13 bases left in between. The CDR3 runs 16 residues. Looked up from germline, CDR1 is MGHRA and CDR2 is YSYEKL. The CDR3 DNA is TGCGCCAGCAGCCAAGATAGGGGGATGGTTACAGATACGCAGTATTTT. As protein: CASSQDRGMVTDTQYF.

This clonotype has just a few counts. This rearrangement joins TRBV19 to TRBJ1-1; a weak D match, TRBD1 (5 bases). The length of the CDR3 is 14 residues. The V gene's germline CDR1 is LNHDA and CDR2 SQIVND (reference sequence). V gave up 6 bases and J gave up 5 bases, with 16 bases separating them. CDR3 amino acids: CASSPVGDRTEAFF. The CDR3 region has the DNA TGTGCCAGTAGCCCCGTCGGGGACCGAACTGAAGCTTTCTTT.